This TCR beta chain was documented in a study of shared clonotypes between healthy human individuals. Clones were sequenced by immunoSEQ multiplex PCR, and TCRdb holds only the in-frame ones, with some missing. The table includes about 1 million clones, about 70% detected once. The CDR3 runs 16 residues. Germline-derived CDR1 and CDR2 are SSHAT and FNYEAQ (reference sequence). Concerning this clone itself: One end of the junction fails to match germline, which may point to a read error.

The chain employs TRBV7-7 and TRBJ1-6, with D unresolved. The material sequenced was memory CD4+ T cells sorted from blood. Specified subset: CD45RA-negative fraction. The sequence was obtained from a man aged 18 to 29 in good health. CDR3 amino acids: CASSLSLYSYNSPLHF. The DNA for the CDR3 is TGTGCTAGCAGCTTAAGTTTGTACAGCTACAATTCACCCCTCCACTTT.